This is a list of T cell receptor beta chains from one sample in a study of T cells after yellow fever vaccination. TCRdb analysed the 5' RACE reads with MiXCR anew, one entry per CDR3 protein. The sample records some 420,000 distinct CDR3 sequences, about 17% being singletons. The specimen was PBMCs, collected before the yellow fever booster vaccination. The receptor set was obtained from a young man who received the YFV17D yellow fever vaccine. CDR3s include the opening cysteine and the closing phenylalanine or tryptophan. A D gene is named only where the DNA matches it firmly. Only some rows state a clone size, as once, few, many or a class for expanded clones.

CDR3 protein,CDR3 DNA,D gene,CDR3 length,V gene,J gene,clone size
CSAGTSGGYQETQYF,TGCAGTGCCGGGACTAGCGGGGGTTACCAAGAGACCCAGTACTTC,TRBD2,15,TRBV20-1,TRBJ2-5,NA
CASSLLLVLETQYF,TGTGCCAGCAGCCTCTTACTGGTGCTAGAGACCCAGTACTTC,NA,14,TRBV11-2,TRBJ2-5,NA
CSASHPGTGYEKLFF,TGCAGTGCTTCCCACCCCGGGACAGGGTACGAAAAACTGTTTTTT,TRBD1,15,TRBV20-1,TRBJ1-4,few
CSAGWTGTDAYNSPLHF,TGCAGTGCTGGGTGGACAGGCACGGACGCCTATAATTCACCCCTCCACTTT,TRBD1,17,TRBV20-1,TRBJ1-6,NA
CASSQEGTGDTEAFF,TGCGCCAGCAGCCAAGAGGGGACAGGGGACACTGAAGCTTTCTTT,TRBD1,15,TRBV4-1,TRBJ1-1,NA
CASSVRDRINSPLHF,TGTGCCAGCAGCGTCCGGGACAGGATTAATTCACCCCTCCACTTT,TRBD1,15,TRBV9,TRBJ1-6,many
CASTPRTVLNQPQHF,TGTGCCAGCACCCCACGAACAGTGCTCAATCAGCCCCAGCATTTT,NA,15,TRBV6-2/TRBV6-3,TRBJ1-5,NA
CASSLTGQGRDTQYF,TGTGCCAGCAGCTTAACGGGACAGGGTAGGGATACGCAGTATTTT,TRBD1,15,TRBV7-2,TRBJ2-3,NA
CASSSDTAGLETQYF,TGTGCCAGCAGTTCGGACACGGCGGGGTTGGAGACCCAGTACTTC,NA,15,TRBV2,TRBJ2-5,NA
CASSERQGANYGYTF,TGTGCCAGCAGTGAGCGGCAGGGGGCTAACTATGGCTACACCTTC,TRBD1,15,TRBV6-1,TRBJ1-2,NA
CASSLGLATLGSEQFF,TGTGCCAGCAGCTTGGGACTAGCGACCTTGGGGAGTGAGCAGTTCTTC,TRBD2,16,TRBV7-6,TRBJ2-1,NA
CASSQRAGTGGRDTEAFF,TGTGCCAGCAGCCAGAGGGCCGGGACAGGGGGCCGGGACACTGAAGCTTTCTTT,TRBD1,18,TRBV5-6,TRBJ1-1,NA
CASSLSETQYF,TGTGCCAGCAGCTTGTCGGAGACCCAGTACTTC,NA,11,TRBV12-3/TRBV12-4,TRBJ2-5,many
CASSQTGEADTQYF,TGCGCCAGCAGCCAAACTGGGGAAGCAGATACGCAGTATTTT,NA,14,TRBV4-1,TRBJ2-3,NA
CASRRDRDTQETQYF,TGTGCCAGCAGGCGAGACAGGGACACCCAAGAGACCCAGTACTTC,TRBD1,15,TRBV12-3/TRBV12-4,TRBJ2-5,NA
CASSLKVRGEAFF,TGTGCCAGCAGTTTGAAGGTTAGGGGTGAAGCTTTCTTT,NA,13,TRBV27,TRBJ1-1,many
CASSPVAGSQETQYF,TGTGCCAGCTCACCGGTAGCGGGGTCACAAGAGACCCAGTACTTC,TRBD2,15,TRBV18,TRBJ2-5,few
CAIRGGIGYTF,TGTGCCATCCGGGGGGGGATCGGCTACACCTTC,NA,11,TRBV6-5,TRBJ1-2,few
CASRGLASTQYF,TGTGCCAGCAGGGGACTAGCCAGTACGCAGTATTTT,TRBD2,12,TRBV28,TRBJ2-3,NA
CASSLEGFGTDTQYF,TGTGCCAGCAGCTTGGAGGGGTTTGGGACAGATACGCAGTATTTT,NA,15,TRBV7-3,TRBJ2-3,few
CASRTPGLVRPETQYF,TGTGCCAGCAGGACCCCGGGACTAGTGAGGCCAGAGACCCAGTACTTC,TRBD2,16,TRBV2,TRBJ2-5,NA
CASGPGQGTGNTIYF,TGTGCCAGCGGTCCGGGACAGGGGACTGGAAACACCATATATTTT,TRBD1,15,TRBV5-5,TRBJ1-3,few
CASSYPGGGEDTQYF,TGTGCCAGCAGCTATCCCGGGGGTGGTGAAGATACGCAGTATTTT,NA,15,TRBV7-2,TRBJ2-3,NA
CASSLQGTVGTDTQYF,TGCGCCAGCAGCTTGCAGGGGACAGTTGGCACAGATACGCAGTATTTT,TRBD1,16,TRBV5-1,TRBJ2-3,NA
CAISPGTNSYEQYF,TGTGCCATCAGTCCCGGGACTAACTCCTACGAGCAGTACTTC,TRBD2,14,TRBV10-3,TRBJ2-7,once
CASSSGPPRDIQYF,TGTGCCAGCAGTTCGGGCCCACCCAGGGACATTCAGTACTTC,NA,14,TRBV12-3/TRBV12-4,TRBJ2-4,few
CASSLMLAGGRYEQFF,TGTGCCAGCAGCTTGATGCTTGCGGGGGGGCGGTATGAGCAGTTCTTC,TRBD2,16,TRBV5-5,TRBJ2-1,NA
CASSSPGGRKGQPQHF,TGCGCCAGCAGCAGCCCGGGGGGGAGGAAAGGTCAGCCCCAGCATTTT,NA,16,TRBV4-1,TRBJ1-5,few
CASSSWTGGGSEQYF,TGTGCCAGCAGCTCCTGGACAGGGGGAGGTAGCGAGCAGTACTTC,TRBD1,15,TRBV7-6,TRBJ2-7,many
CATSDSGGYGYTF,TGTGCCACCAGTGATTCCGGCGGCTATGGCTACACCTTC,NA,13,TRBV24-1,TRBJ1-2,few
CASSQTSGRGLGYTF,TGCGCCAGCAGCCAAACCTCTGGCAGGGGGCTTGGCTACACCTTC,TRBD1,15,TRBV4-1,TRBJ1-2,NA
CATQALAQETQYF,TGTGCCACGCAAGCGCTCGCCCAAGAGACCCAGTACTTC,NA,13,TRBV7-9,TRBJ2-5,NA
CASSHLSPGGQTYEQYF,TGCGCCAGCAGCCACCTTAGCCCGGGGGGCCAAACCTACGAGCAGTACTTC,NA,17,TRBV4-3,TRBJ2-7,few
CSVASGDEQFF,TGCAGCGTTGCCAGCGGGGATGAGCAGTTCTTC,TRBD2,11,TRBV29-1,TRBJ2-1,NA
CASSQEGQGIEFF,TGCGCCAGCAGCCAAGAAGGGCAGGGTATAGAGTTCTTC,NA,13,TRBV4-3,TRBJ2-1,few
CAISHGSNQPQHF,TGTGCCATCAGCCACGGTTCAAATCAGCCCCAGCATTTT,NA,13,TRBV10-3,TRBJ1-5,NA
CASSENSGGEYNEQFF,TGTGCCAGCAGTGAGAATAGCGGGGGGGAGTACAATGAGCAGTTCTTC,TRBD2,16,TRBV6-1,TRBJ2-1,few
CASSPGWGPDTQYF,TGTGCCAGCAGCCCAGGCTGGGGGCCAGATACGCAGTATTTT,NA,14,TRBV7-3,TRBJ2-3,few
CASTRLGPGELFF,TGTGCCAGCACCAGACTAGGTCCCGGGGAGCTGTTTTTT,NA,13,TRBV2,TRBJ2-2,NA
CASSPPPGAYEQYF,TGTGCCAGCTCACCACCGCCGGGAGCCTACGAGCAGTACTTC,NA,14,TRBV18,TRBJ2-7,few
CASSLVATDTQYF,TGCGCCAGCAGCTTGGTCGCCACAGATACGCAGTATTTT,NA,13,TRBV5-1,TRBJ2-3,few
CSALGTGHNEQFF,TGCAGTGCCTTAGGGACGGGGCACAATGAGCAGTTCTTC,NA,13,TRBV20-1,TRBJ2-1,NA
CASSLTGGRPDTQYF,TGTGCCAGCAGTTTGACAGGAGGGCGCCCAGATACGCAGTATTTT,NA,15,TRBV27,TRBJ2-3,few
CASSQVAGGLVKNIQYF,TGTGCCAGCAGCCAAGTGGCAGGGGGTTTGGTCAAAAACATTCAGTACTTC,TRBD1,17,TRBV4-2,TRBJ2-4,NA
CASSPGLAGGPPYNEQFF,TGCGCCAGCAGCCCGGGACTAGCGGGGGGGCCCCCCTACAATGAGCAGTTCTTC,TRBD2,18,TRBV4-1,TRBJ2-1,NA
CASSFFSVAGGPKPYNEQFF,TGTGCCAGCAGCTTCTTCTCCGTGGCGGGGGGGCCCAAACCCTACAATGAGCAGTTCTTC,TRBD2,20,TRBV7-8,TRBJ2-1,NA
CASSYSDQGATEAFF,TGTGCCAGCAGTTACTCGGACCAGGGGGCAACTGAAGCTTTCTTT,TRBD1,15,TRBV6-6,TRBJ1-1,NA
CASSQEEGARNEQYF,TGCGCCAGCAGCCAAGAGGAGGGGGCGAGGAACGAGCAGTACTTC,NA,15,TRBV4-1,TRBJ2-7,many
CASGGQGITFDSNQPQHF,TGTGCCAGCGGAGGACAGGGGATTACTTTTGATAGCAATCAGCCCCAGCATTTT,TRBD1,18,TRBV2,TRBJ1-5,NA
CASSYSGQETQYF,TGTGCCAGCAGTTACTCAGGTCAAGAGACCCAGTACTTC,NA,13,TRBV6-6,TRBJ2-5,many
CASSPGSIGQPQHF,TGCGCCAGCAGCCCTGGATCGATAGGCCAGCCCCAGCATTTT,NA,14,TRBV4-1,TRBJ1-5,few
CASSESLTGLHTDTQYF,TGTGCCAGCAGTGAGAGTTTGACAGGGTTGCACACAGATACGCAGTATTTT,TRBD1,17,TRBV2,TRBJ2-3,few
CASSEPFEDEQYF,TGTGCCAGCAGTGAGCCCTTCGAGGACGAGCAGTACTTC,NA,13,TRBV2,TRBJ2-7,many
CASSVGTSHEDTQYF,TGTGCCAGCAGCGTAGGGACTAGCCATGAAGATACGCAGTATTTT,TRBD2,15,TRBV9,TRBJ2-3,few
CASSQIAPGSADTQYF,TGCGCCAGCAGCCAGATCGCACCCGGCAGTGCAGATACGCAGTATTTT,NA,16,TRBV4-1,TRBJ2-3,few
CASNGGTYNSPLHF,TGTGCCAGCAACGGAGGGACCTATAATTCACCCCTCCACTTT,NA,14,TRBV28,TRBJ1-6,NA
CATQGIRNIQYF,TGTGCCACTCAGGGAATACGGAACATTCAGTACTTC,NA,12,TRBV6-6,TRBJ2-4,NA
CASSPLPGQGESSGANVLTF,TGTGCCAGCTCACCCCTCCCGGGACAGGGGGAGAGCTCTGGGGCCAACGTCCTGACTTTC,TRBD1,20,TRBV18,TRBJ2-6,NA